The next 14 T cell receptor beta chains were all read from a single sample in a study of cytotoxic CD8 clonotypes in ibrutinib-treated CLL. The protocol was immunoSEQ multiplex PCR, while the TCRdb copy is restricted to in-frame clones and leaves out a portion. The repertoire consists of tens of thousands of clones, with less than 90% occurring once and the leading ten covering less than 45%. Sequenced here: PBMCs, sampled after 24 months of ibrutinib treatment. The receptor set was obtained from a human donor with chronic lymphocytic leukemia.

This clone was observed a handful of times. The V gene is TRBV10-3, the J gene TRBJ1-2, with D perhaps TRBD1 (6 bases). With 8 bases removed from V and 8 bases from J, the gap between germline ends came to 12 bases. Germline lookup yields CDR1 ENHRY and CDR2 SYGVKD. The CDR3 extends over 11 amino acids. CDR3 region: CAIGRGDGYTF. CDR3 in DNA: TGTGCCATCGGCAGGGGTGACGGCTACACCTTC.

This chain uses TRBV4-1 with TRBJ2-1, with a tentative D call TRBD2 (6 bases). From germline, CDR1 is MGHRA and CDR2 YSYEKL. V dropped 1 base and J dropped 0 bases, with 13 bases sitting between them. The CDR3 loop spans 17 amino acids. CDR3 DNA: TGCGCCAGCAGCCAAGGCCATAGCGGTAACTCCTACAATGAGCAGTTCTTC. Protein: CASSQGHSGNSYNEQFF.

This clone has just one count. The gene calls are TRBV6-5 and TRBJ1-3, with D perhaps TRBD1 (5 bases). With 5 bases removed from V and 2 bases from J, the gap between germline ends came to 10 bases. This CDR3 is 14 amino acids long. The germline V gene has CDR1 MNHEY and CDR2 SVGAGI. CDR3 loop: CASSNAGTGNTIYF. The CDR3 DNA reads as TGTGCCAGCAGTAACGCAGGGACTGGAAACACCATATATTTT.

V gene TRBV7-9 combines with J gene TRBJ1-4; D call uncertain. The CDR3 sequence is 16 residues long. CDR1 is SEHNR and CDR2 is FQNEAQ in the germline V gene (reference sequence). With 3 bases removed from V and 0 bases from J, the gap between germline ends came to 11 bases. Here the CDR3 DNA reads TGTGCCAGCAGCTTGACTCACGGTGCAACTAATGAAAAACTGTTTTTT. This sequence encodes CASSLTHGATNEKLFF.

The rearrangement joins TRBV29-1 to TRBJ2-6; possible D gene TRBD1, 5 bases. Germline CDR1 is SQVTM and CDR2 is ANQGSEA. The CDR3 covers 16 residues. V lost 7 bases to trimming and J lost 0 bases, with 16 bases between them. The chain's CDR3 is CSAMTVPSSGANVLTF. CDR3 in DNA: TGCAGCGCCATGACAGTTCCTTCCTCTGGGGCCAACGTCCTGACTTTC.

The chain couples TRBV18 to TRBJ2-7; 10 positions match TRBD2. The germline CDR1 and CDR2 sequences are KGHSH and LQKENI. CDR3 length equals 16 residues. V lost 6 bases to trimming and J lost 3 bases; unmatched junction nucleotides: 11. The CDR3 bases are TGTGCCAGCTCGGCTCTAGCGGGAGCCCTTGGCTACGAGCAGTACTTC. Its translation is CASSALAGALGYEQYF. Using reference TRBV18 and TRBJ2-7 for the parts outside the CDR3, the full variable domain is NAGVMQNPRHLVRRRGQEARLRCSPMKGHSHVYWYRQLPEEGLKFMVYLQKENIIDESGMPKERFSAEFPKEGPSILRIQQVVRGDSAAYFCASSALAGALGYEQYFGPGTRLTVT.

With respect to this clone: The germline gene is not matched at one end of the junction; a read error may be the cause. V usage is TRBV7-7 and J usage is TRBJ2-2; D is perhaps TRBD1 (5 bases). Germline V gene lookup returns CDR1 SSHAT and CDR2 FNYEAQ (reference sequence). The CDR3 runs to 16 residues. The CDR3 DNA is TGTGCTAGCAGCTTAGGGGTTGGCCCGAACACCGGGGAGCTGTTTTTT. Amino acid sequence: CASSLGVGPNTGELFF.

The CDR3 loop reads CASSLTAIYNEQFF. The CDR3 DNA reads TGTGCCAGCAGTTTAACAGCTATCTACAATGAGCAGTTCTTC. The V call is TRBV27, the J call TRBJ2-1; D not certain. The CDR3 spans 14 residues. Between the trimmed V and J ends, which lost 2 bases and 3 bases, there was a span of 8 bases. Looked up from germline, CDR1 is MNHEY and CDR2 is SMNVEV (reference sequence).

The rearrangement joins TRBV2 to TRBJ2-3; TRBD2 matches at 8 bases. This CDR3 is 14 amino acids long. Trimming cost V 8 bases and J 4 bases; bases outside gene matches: 8. From germline, CDR1 is SNHLY and CDR2 FYNNEI. The CDR3 loop is CASRSGRRPDTQYF. As DNA, the CDR3 is TGTGCCAGCCGGAGCGGGAGAAGGCCAGATACGCAGTATTTT.

This clone was observed a few times. The chain joins TRBV5-1 to TRBJ2-5; D not certain. Trimming removed 4 bases from V and 1 base from J, with 11 bases in between. Germline assignment: CDR1 SGHRS and CDR2 YFSETQ. The CDR3 is made up of 14 amino acids. In DNA, the CDR3 is TGCGCCAGCAGCCCGCGACCAGCCCAAGAGACCCAGTACTTC. This codes for CASSPRPAQETQYF.

The chain employs TRBV6-1 and TRBJ1-1; 9 nucleotides match TRBD1. CDR3 length: 14 residues. Trimming at V came to 8 bases and at J to 9 bases, leaving 13 bases not matched to a gene. In germline, CDR1 is MNHNS, CDR2 SASEGT. In nucleotides, the CDR3 is TGTGCCAGCGGAACTTCCGGGACAGGGCTAAAAGCTTTCTTT. Its translation: CASGTSGTGLKAFF.

This clone was counted between two and nine times. V is TRBV11-3 and J is TRBJ2-1, with D maybe TRBD1 (5 bases). Trimming removed 0 bases from V and 9 bases from J, with 15 bases in between. Germline V gives CDR1 SGHNT, CDR2 YENEEA. This CDR3 spans 15 amino acids. CDR3 sequence (DNA): TGTGCCAGCAGCTTAGATCGGCAGGGTTCGGGTGAGCAGTTCTTC. This encodes CASSLDRQGSGEQFF.

This sequence joins TRBV4-2 and TRBJ2-7; 8 bases match TRBD1. The CDR3 has 16 residues. The germline gives CDR1 LGHNA, CDR2 YNFKEQ. Trimming removed 0 bases from V and 7 bases from J; junction bases left unmatched: 11. The CDR3 here is CASSQEPTGVSGEQYF. The CDR3 DNA reads TGTGCCAGCAGCCAAGAGCCGACAGGGGTCTCCGGGGAGCAGTACTTC.

The chain carries TRBV6-6 and TRBJ1-2; TRBD1 might be the D (5 bases). V lost 0 bases to trimming and J lost 6 bases, with 11 bases between them. CDR3 size: 14 residues. Germline V gene lookup returns CDR1 MNHNY and CDR2 SVGAGI (reference sequence). CDR3 DNA sequence: TGTGCCAGCAGTTACTCGGGCAGGGCGGATGGCTACACCTTC. Its protein product is CASSYSGRADGYTF.